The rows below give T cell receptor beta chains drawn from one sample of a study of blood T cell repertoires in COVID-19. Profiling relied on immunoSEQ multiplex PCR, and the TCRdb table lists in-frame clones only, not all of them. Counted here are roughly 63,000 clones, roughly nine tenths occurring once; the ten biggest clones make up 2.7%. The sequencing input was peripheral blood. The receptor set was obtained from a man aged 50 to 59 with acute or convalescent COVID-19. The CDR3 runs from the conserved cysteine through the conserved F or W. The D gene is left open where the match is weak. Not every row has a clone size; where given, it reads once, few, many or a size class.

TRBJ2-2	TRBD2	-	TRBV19	CAGSTGGGELFF	TGTGCCGGATCGACGGGGGGCGGGGAGCTGTTTTTT
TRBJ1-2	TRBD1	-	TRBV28	CASVPGQADYGYTF	TGTGCCAGCGTCCCGGGACAGGCGGACTATGGCTACACCTTC
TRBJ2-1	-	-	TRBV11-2	CASSLKSSLFYREQFF	TGTGCCAGCAGCTTAAAGTCCTCCCTATTCTACAGGGAGCAGTTCTTC
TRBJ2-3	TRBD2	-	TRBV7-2	CASSLEQRGNTDTQYF	TGTGCCAGCAGCTTAGAGCAGCGGGGAAACACAGATACGCAGTATTTT
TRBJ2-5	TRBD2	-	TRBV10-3	CAISVAGGISETQYF	TGTGCCATCAGCGTAGCGGGAGGGATAAGTGAGACCCAGTACTTC
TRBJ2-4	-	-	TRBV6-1	CASSENHLGQLRKNIQYF	TGTGCCAGCAGTGAAAACCATCTAGGACAGCTCCGCAAAAACATTCAGTACTTC
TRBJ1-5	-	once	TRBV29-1	CSVAGVEDQPQHF	TGCAGCGTTGCGGGGGTGGAGGATCAGCCCCAGCATTTT
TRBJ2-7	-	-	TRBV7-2	CASSLGLAIGEQYF	TGTGCCAGCAGCTTAGGGCTAGCGATAGGCGAGCAGTACTTC
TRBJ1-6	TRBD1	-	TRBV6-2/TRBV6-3	CASSWGQGNSPLHF	TGTGCCAGCAGTTGGGGACAGGGGAATTCACCCCTCCACTTT
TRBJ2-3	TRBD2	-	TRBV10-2	CASMVSGGADTQYF	TGCGCCAGCATGGTTAGCGGGGGTGCAGATACGCAGTATTTT
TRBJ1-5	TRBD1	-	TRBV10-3	CAISEGQGFNQPQHF	TGTGCCATCAGTGAGGGACAGGGGTTCAATCAGCCCCAGCATTTT
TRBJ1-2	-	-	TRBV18	CASSPPGRARVDGYTF	TGTGCCAGCTCACCACCGGGGAGGGCGCGTGTTGATGGCTACACCTTC
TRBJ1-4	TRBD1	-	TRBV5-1	CASTNHPTGGAANEKLFF	TGCGCCAGCACCAACCACCCCACAGGGGGCGCGGCTAATGAAAAACTGTTTTTT
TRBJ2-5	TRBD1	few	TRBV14	CASSQARGFQETQYF	TGTGCCAGCAGCCAAGCCAGGGGGTTCCAAGAGACCCAGTACTTC
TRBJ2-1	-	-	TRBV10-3	CAISEVLTNPKANEQFF	TGTGCCATCAGTGAGGTTTTGACTAACCCTAAGGCAAATGAGCAGTTCTTC
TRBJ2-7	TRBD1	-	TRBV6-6	CASSPPGQSSYEQYF	TGTGCCAGCAGCCCCCCGGGACAGAGTTCCTACGAGCAGTACTTC
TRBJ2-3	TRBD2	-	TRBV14	CASSPPGLAGGLDTQYF	TGTGCCAGCAGCCCTCCTGGACTAGCGGGAGGTTTAGATACGCAGTATTTT
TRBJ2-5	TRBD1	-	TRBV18	CASSSGQQETQYF	TGTGCCAGCTCATCGGGACAGCAAGAGACCCAGTACTTC
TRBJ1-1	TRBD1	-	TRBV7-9	CASSAGTGALNTEAFF	TGTGCCAGCAGCGCCGGGACAGGGGCGCTGAACACTGAAGCTTTCTTT
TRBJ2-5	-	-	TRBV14	CASSQQQVLRETQYF	TGTGCCAGCAGCCAACAACAGGTGTTACGAGAGACCCAGTACTTC
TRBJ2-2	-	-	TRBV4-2	CASNRGEELFF	TGTGCCAGCAACCGGGGAGAGGAGCTGTTTTTT
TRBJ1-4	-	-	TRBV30	CAWKDISATNEKLFF	TGTGCCTGGAAGGACATATCGGCAACTAATGAAAAACTGTTTTTT
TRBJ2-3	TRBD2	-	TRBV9	CASSVGNSGDTDTQYF	TGTGCCAGCAGCGTGGGTAATAGCGGGGACACAGATACGCAGTATTTT
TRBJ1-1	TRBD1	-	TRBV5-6	CASSLRGTGWTEAFF	TGTGCCAGCAGCTTGCGTGGGACAGGGTGGACTGAAGCTTTCTTT
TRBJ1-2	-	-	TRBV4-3	CASSQDLQERSSGYTF	TGCGCCAGCAGCCAAGATCTACAGGAGAGGTCAAGTGGCTACACCTTC
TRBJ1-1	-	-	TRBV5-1	CASSLQASNTEAFF	TGCGCCAGCAGCTTACAGGCTTCGAACACTGAAGCTTTCTTT
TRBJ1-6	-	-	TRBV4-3	CASSQGLEQGGGSPLHF	TGCGCCAGCAGCCAAGGGCTGGAGCAGGGCGGGGGTTCACCCCTCCACTTT
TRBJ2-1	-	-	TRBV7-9	CASSLGLANNEQFF	TGTGCCAGCAGCTTAGGGCTAGCCAACAATGAGCAGTTCTTC
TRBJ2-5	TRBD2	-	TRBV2	CASSGGAGGQETQYF	TGTGCCAGCAGTGGCGGAGCGGGAGGGCAAGAGACCCAGTACTTC
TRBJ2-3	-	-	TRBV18	CASSPSSGDTQYF	TGTGCCAGCTCTCCCTCGTCAGGGGATACGCAGTATTTT
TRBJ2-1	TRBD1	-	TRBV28	CASSKTGYNEQFF	TGTGCCAGCAGTAAGACAGGGTACAATGAGCAGTTCTTC
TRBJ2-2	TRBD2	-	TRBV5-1	CASSLAGTSSTGELFF	TGCGCCAGCAGCTTGGCCGGGACTAGTAGTACCGGGGAGCTGTTTTTT
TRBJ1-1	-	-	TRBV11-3	CASSLVGEATEAFF	TGTGCCAGCAGCTTAGTTGGCGAGGCCACTGAAGCTTTCTTT
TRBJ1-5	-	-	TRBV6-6	CASSYSGRENQPQHF	TGTGCCAGCAGTTACTCGGGCAGGGAAAATCAGCCCCAGCATTTT
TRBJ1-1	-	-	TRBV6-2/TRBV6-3	CASSYEFGRVDTEAFF	TGTGCCAGCAGTTACGAGTTCGGGAGGGTAGACACTGAAGCTTTCTTT
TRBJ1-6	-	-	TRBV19	CASSSSGETLHF	TGTGCCAGTAGTTCTTCGGGGGAGACCCTCCACTTT
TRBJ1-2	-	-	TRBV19	CASSFLTDGYTF	TGTGCCAGTAGTTTCTTAACAGATGGCTACACCTTC
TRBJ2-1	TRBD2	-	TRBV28	CASTPAGDYNEQFF	TGTGCCAGCACCCCAGCGGGGGACTACAATGAGCAGTTCTTC
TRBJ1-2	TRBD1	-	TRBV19	CASSKDRGVSYGYTF	TGTGCCAGTAGTAAGGACAGGGGAGTTAGCTATGGCTACACCTTC
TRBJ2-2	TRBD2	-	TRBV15	CATSRVASGGTGELFF	TGTGCCACCAGCAGAGTGGCTAGCGGAGGGACCGGGGAGCTGTTTTTT